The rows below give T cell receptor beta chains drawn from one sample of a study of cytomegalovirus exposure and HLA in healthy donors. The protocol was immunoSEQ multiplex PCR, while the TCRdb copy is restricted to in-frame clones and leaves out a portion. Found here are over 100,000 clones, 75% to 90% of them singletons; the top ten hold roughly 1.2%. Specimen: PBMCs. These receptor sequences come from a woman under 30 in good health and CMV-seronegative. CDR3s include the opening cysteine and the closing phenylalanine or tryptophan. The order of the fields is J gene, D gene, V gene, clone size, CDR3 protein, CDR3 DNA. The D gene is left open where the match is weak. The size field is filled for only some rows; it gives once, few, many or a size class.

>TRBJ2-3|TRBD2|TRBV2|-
CASSDEFGGVVDTQYF
TGTGCCAGCAGTGACGAGTTCGGGGGGGTTGTAGATACGCAGTATTTT
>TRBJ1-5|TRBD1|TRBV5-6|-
CATSLGVTGGNQPQHF
TGCGCCACCAGCTTGGGGGTAACAGGGGGGAATCAGCCCCAGCATTTT
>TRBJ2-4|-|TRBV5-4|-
CASSFVGNLRENIQYF
TGTGCCAGCAGCTTCGTAGGTAATCTTCGGGAAAACATTCAGTACTTC
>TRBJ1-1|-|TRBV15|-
CATSRGDRGRMNTEAFF
TGTGCCACCAGCAGAGGGGATAGGGGCCGTATGAACACTGAAGCTTTCTTT
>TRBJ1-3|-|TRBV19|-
CASRVASGNTIYF
TGTGCCAGTAGGGTGGCTTCTGGAAACACCATATATTTT
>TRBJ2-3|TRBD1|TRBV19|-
CASARSQGVVKDTQYF
TGTGCCAGTGCCCGATCCCAGGGGGTAGTTAAAGATACGCAGTATTTT
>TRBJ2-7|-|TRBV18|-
CASSPIGGSPSSYEQYF
TGTGCCAGCTCACCAATCGGCGGGTCACCGAGCTCCTACGAGCAGTACTTC
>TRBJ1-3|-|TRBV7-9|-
CASSQGGFGSGNTIYF
TGTGCCAGCAGCCAAGGCGGGTTTGGCTCTGGAAACACCATATATTTT
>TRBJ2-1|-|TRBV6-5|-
CASSPTGLGYNEQFF
TGTGCCAGCAGCCCCACAGGGCTCGGCTACAATGAGCAGTTCTTC
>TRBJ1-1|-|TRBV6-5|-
CASYRVNTEAFF
TGTGCCAGTTACAGGGTGAACACTGAAGCTTTCTTT
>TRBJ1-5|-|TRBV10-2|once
CASSAGPRQPQHF
TGCGCCAGCAGTGCAGGTCCCCGTCAGCCCCAGCATTTT
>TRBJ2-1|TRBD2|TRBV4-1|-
CASSQDIAGIYNEQFF
TGCGCCAGCAGCCAAGATATAGCGGGGATATACAATGAGCAGTTCTTC
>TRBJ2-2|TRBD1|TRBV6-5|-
CASSRDRAKTGELFF
TGTGCCAGCAGCCGGGACAGGGCAAAGACCGGGGAGCTGTTTTTT
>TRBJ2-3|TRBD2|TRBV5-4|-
CASSLALRAGGADTQYF
TGTGCCAGCAGCTTGGCCCTTCGGGCGGGGGGGGCAGATACGCAGTATTTT
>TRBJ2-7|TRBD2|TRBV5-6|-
CASSLDPRLAGGHEQYF
TGTGCCAGCAGCTTGGATCCCCGACTAGCGGGGGGGCATGAGCAGTACTTC
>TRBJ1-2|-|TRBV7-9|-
CASSLWAGDGYTF
TGTGCCAGCAGCTTATGGGCAGGGGATGGCTACACCTTC
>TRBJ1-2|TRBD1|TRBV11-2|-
CASSLGGTANYGYTF
TGTGCCAGCAGCTTAGGAGGGACAGCTAACTATGGCTACACCTTC
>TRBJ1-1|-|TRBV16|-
CASTSGGGTEAFF
TGTGCCAGCACCTCCGGGGGGGGCACTGAAGCTTTCTTT
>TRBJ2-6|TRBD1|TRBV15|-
CATSREQGAGANVLTF
TGTGCCACCAGCAGAGAACAGGGGGCTGGGGCCAACGTCCTGACTTTC
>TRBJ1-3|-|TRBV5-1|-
CASSLDDYSGNTIYF
TGCGCCAGCAGCTTGGATGACTACTCTGGAAACACCATATATTTT
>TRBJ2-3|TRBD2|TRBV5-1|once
CASSLAGTSGTQYF
TGCGCCAGCAGCTTGGCCGGGACTAGCGGGACGCAGTATTTT
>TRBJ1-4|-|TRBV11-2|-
CASSLRMKAGSEKLFF
TGTGCCAGCAGCTTAAGGATGAAGGCAGGCAGTGAAAAACTGTTTTTT
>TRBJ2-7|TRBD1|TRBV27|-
CASRGTGSSYEQYF
TGTGCCAGCAGGGGGACAGGCAGCTCCTACGAGCAGTACTTC
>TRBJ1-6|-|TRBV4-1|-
CASSQAAGDNSPLHF
TGCGCCAGCAGCCAAGCGGCGGGGGATAATTCACCCCTCCACTTT
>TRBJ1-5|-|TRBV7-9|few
CASSVKWSVSNQPQHF
TGTGCCAGCAGCGTCAAGTGGTCAGTTAGCAATCAGCCCCAGCATTTT
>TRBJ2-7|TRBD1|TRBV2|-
CASSGQGINEQYF
TGTGCCAGCAGTGGACAGGGGATCAACGAGCAGTACTTC
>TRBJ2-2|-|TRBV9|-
CASSPGGYTGELFF
TGTGCCAGCAGCCCAGGGGGGTACACCGGGGAGCTGTTTTTT
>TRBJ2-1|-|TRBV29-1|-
CSVGQGKHNEQFF
TGCAGCGTAGGCCAGGGGAAACACAATGAGCAGTTCTTC
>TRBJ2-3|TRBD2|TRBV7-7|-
CASSPTSGGADTQYF
TGTGCTAGCAGCCCGACTAGCGGGGGTGCAGATACGCAGTATTTT
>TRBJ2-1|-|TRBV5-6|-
CASSSYVGEQFF
TGTGCCAGCAGCTCCTATGTCGGTGAGCAGTTCTTC
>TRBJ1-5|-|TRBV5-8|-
CASSRERGGNQPQHF
TGTGCCAGCAGCCGGGAGCGGGGAGGCAATCAGCCCCAGCATTTT
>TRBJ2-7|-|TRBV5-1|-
CASSLVRGVGEQYF
TGCGCCAGCAGCTTGGTCCGGGGTGTTGGCGAGCAGTACTTC
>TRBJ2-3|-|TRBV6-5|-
CASSPSTDTQYF
TGTGCCAGCAGTCCTAGCACAGATACGCAGTATTTT
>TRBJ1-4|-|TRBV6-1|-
CASQKDRLNEKLFF
TGTGCCAGCCAAAAGGACAGACTTAATGAAAAACTGTTTTTT
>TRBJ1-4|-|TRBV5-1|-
CASSPSSPNEKLFF
TGCGCCAGCAGCCCGTCCTCTCCTAATGAAAAACTGTTTTTT
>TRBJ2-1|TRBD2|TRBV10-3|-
CAISGGTSGGRNEQFF
TGTGCCATCAGTGGGGGGACTAGCGGGGGTCGCAATGAGCAGTTCTTC
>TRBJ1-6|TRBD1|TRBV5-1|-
CASSTRDRGHSPLHF
TGCGCCAGCAGCACCCGGGACAGGGGGCATTCACCCCTCCACTTT
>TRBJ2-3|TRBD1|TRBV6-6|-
CASSYVGQGSGDTQYF
TGTGCCAGCAGTTACGTGGGACAGGGGAGTGGAGATACGCAGTATTTT
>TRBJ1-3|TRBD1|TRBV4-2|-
CASSPRRDSQVILSSGNTIYF
TGTGCCAGCAGCCCCCGAAGGGACAGCCAGGTTATACTAAGCTCTGGAAACACCATATATTTT
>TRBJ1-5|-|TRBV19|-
CASTLGQINQPQHF
TGTGCCAGTACCCTTGGACAGATAAATCAGCCCCAGCATTTT
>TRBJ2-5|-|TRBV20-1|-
CSAQLSQTQYF
TGCAGTGCCCAATTGAGCCAGACCCAGTACTTC
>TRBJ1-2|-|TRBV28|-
CASSFFHFRAVYGYTF
TGTGCCAGCAGTTTCTTCCACTTCCGCGCCGTCTATGGCTACACCTTC
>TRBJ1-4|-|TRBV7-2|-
CASSLRGGTVPNEKLFF
TGTGCCAGCAGCTTGAGGGGGGGCACCGTCCCTAATGAAAAACTGTTTTTT